The source of this T cell receptor (beta chain) is a study of T cell responses to AZD1222 COVID-19 vaccine. Study-level background: Second-dose groups at about 4 or about 12 weeks were pooled. General study results and limits: Only after the peak T cell response were repertoires sampled. Mostly white British, mostly female donors; authors suggested clonal diversity may be underestimated.

TCRdb's copy holds only in-frame clones and misses some; the assay was immunoSEQ multiplex PCR. The table shows about 130,000 clones, with about nine tenths occurring only once. As concerns this clone: The antigen remains undetermined.

Trimming removed 0 bases at V and 5 bases at J, with 25 bases between. The CDR3 is 18 residues long. CDR1 and CDR2 from the germline V gene are GTSNPN and SVGIG (reference sequence). The chain links TRBV30 to TRBJ1-2; the D gene is possibly TRBD1 (5 bases). This receptor was identified in an adult in good health. The sample in question was peripheral blood, obtained on day 0 of AZD1222 vaccination. CDR3 sequence reads: CAWSVRRGYQGDWYGYTF. CDR3 DNA: TGTGCCTGGAGTGTACGGAGAGGGTACCAGGGTGATTGGTATGGCTACACCTTC.